This T cell receptor beta chain was identified in a study of CD8 T cells in ankylosing spondylitis. Overall study findings and caveats: Typical of ankylosing spondylitis blood, it appeared, was a TCR beta motif of roughly eight highly homologous variants. Reportedly, matched ankylosing spondylitis synovial fluid was significantly enriched for disease-linked clones.

Scientists made TCR beta libraries using quantitative 5'-RACE with molecular barcodes. A single record per CDR3 protein comes from TCRdb applying MiXCR to the 5' RACE reads. Of roughly 670,000 distinct CDR3 sequences in the sample, around 17% were seen once. Remarks on this clonotype: Its target is not known.

The V and J ends lost 4 bases and 6 bases respectively, with 7 bases between them. The CDR3 extends over 12 amino acids. The J gene is TRBJ1-5, the V gene TRBV12-3 or TRBV12-4; D not certain. Sequenced sample: blood, either unsorted or a sorted T cell fraction (not recorded which). This clonotype was obtained from a male donor with ankylosing spondylitis. The CDR3 DNA is TGTGCCAGCAGTTCTCTTCGTCAGCCCCAGCATTTT. Its translation is CASSSLRQPQHF.